These 30 T cell receptor beta chains were all obtained from the same sample, sequenced in a study of CD8+ T cells in alopecia areata. The treatment is: oral pan-JAK inhibitor, 5-10 mg twice daily. It was cDNA, reverse transcribed from extracted RNA, that served as the sequencing template. Profiling relied on immunoSEQ multiplex PCR, and the TCRdb table lists in-frame clones only, not all of them. There are hundreds of thousands of clones in the sample; 58% occur only once, and around 1.8% lies in the top ten. Sequencing used CD4+ T cells sorted from blood, obtained at week 24, from a patient treated with tofacitinib. The receptors shown here come from a human donor with alopecia areata.

This clone was observed once. The chain employs TRBV5-1 and TRBJ2-2, with TRBD1 identical over 8 bases. The CDR3 consists of 14 residues. Germline V lookup: CDR1 SGHRS, CDR2 YFSETQ. V was pared by 4 bases and J by 5 bases, with 4 bases of the junction left unmatched. CDR3 nucleotides: TGCGCCAGCAGCCCTGGGACAGGAACCGGGGAGCTGTTTTTT. Protein product: CASSPGTGTGELFF.

The genes are TRBV30 and TRBJ2-5; possibly TRBD1 for D (5 bases). CDR1 is GTSNPN and CDR2 is SVGIG in the germline V gene (reference sequence). Trimming stripped 5 bases from V and 5 bases from J, with 18 bases between. The CDR3 contains 14 residues. CDR3 nucleotides: TGTGCCTGGGTGGCCTCCAGGGTGGGGGAGACCCAGTACTTC. It translates to CAWVASRVGETQYF.

This clone was counted only a few times. The chain is built from TRBV29-1 and TRBJ2-5; TRBD2 matches at 7 bases. With 3 bases clipped from V and 5 bases from J, the junction kept 12 bases outside the gene matches. Germline V gives CDR1 SQVTM, CDR2 ANQGSEA. This CDR3 region has 15 residues. The DNA for the CDR3 is TGCAGCGTTGACGGGGGGAAGCGGGGTAGGGAGACCCAGTACTTC. This encodes CSVDGGKRGRETQYF.

This chain connects TRBV5-6 to TRBJ1-6; D not resolved. The CDR3 has 13 amino acids. The germline V gene has CDR1 SGHDT and CDR2 YYEEEE. V was cut by 1 base and J by 3 bases, with 2 bases left in between. CDR3 sequence reads: CASSLNYNSPLHF. The CDR3 DNA reads TGTGCCAGCAGCTTGAACTATAATTCACCCCTCCACTTT.

The rearrangement uses TRBV9 and TRBJ2-5; no definite D call. The germline V and J ends were trimmed by 0 bases and 5 bases, with 11 bases remaining between them. The CDR3 is made up of 14 amino acids. Germline CDR1 and CDR2: SGDLS and YYNGEE. The CDR3 loop reads CASSVARTGETQYF. In nucleotides, the CDR3 is TGTGCCAGCAGCGTAGCTCGGACCGGTGAGACCCAGTACTTC.

This clone was recorded only once. The chain links TRBV6-6 to TRBJ1-2; D remains unclear. The V end was cut by 0 bases, the J end by 0 bases, with 11 bases between. Germline CDR1 and CDR2: MNHNY and SVGAGI (reference sequence). This CDR3 has 16 amino acids. CDR3: CASSYSIVRTNYGYTF. CDR3 sequence (DNA): TGTGCCAGCAGTTACTCGATCGTCAGGACTAACTATGGCTACACCTTC.

The CDR3 loop reads CASSLDQSPLHF. CDR3 DNA: TGTGCCAGCAGCCTGGATCAGTCACCCCTCCACTTT. The genes are TRBV6-5 and TRBJ1-6; no clear D gene. The germline gives CDR1 MNHEY, CDR2 SVGAGI. V lost 6 bases and J lost 10, with 10 bases in between. CDR3 length equals 12 residues.

This rearrangement joins TRBV5-1 to TRBJ2-1, with TRBD1 matching over 9 bases. CDR1 is SGHRS and CDR2 is YFSETQ in the germline V gene. The ends lost 4 bases at V and 5 bases at J; junction bases unmatched: 7. This CDR3 contains 15 residues. The CDR3 loop is CASSPAGQGNNEQFF. CDR3 DNA: TGCGCCAGCAGCCCGGCGGGACAGGGAAACAATGAGCAGTTCTTC.

This clone showed up just a few times. The chain uses TRBV29-1 and TRBJ1-2; 10 positions match TRBD1. The J segment lost 0 bases and the V segment lost 5 bases, leaving 3 bases of the junction unmatched. CDR1 is SQVTM, CDR2 ANQGSEA, per germline. This CDR3 is built from 14 residues. The CDR3 sequence is CSVRDRGPNYGYTF. Written as DNA, the CDR3 is TGCAGCGTTCGTGACAGGGGGCCTAACTATGGCTACACCTTC.

The rearrangement joins TRBV2 to TRBJ1-1; perhaps TRBD1 as D (6 bases). The germline V gene encodes CDR1 SNHLY and CDR2 FYNNEI. This CDR3 region has 15 residues. Deletions cut 4 bases from V and 0 bases from J, with 12 bases between. CDR3 DNA sequence: TGTGCCAGCAGTGGGGGACACCCTTTGAACACTGAAGCTTTCTTT. Its translation: CASSGGHPLNTEAFF. Full variable domain (remainder filled in from reference TRBV2 and TRBJ1-1): EPEVTQTPSHQVTQMGQEVILRCVPISNHLYFYWYRQILGQKVEFLVSFYNNEISEKSEIFDDQFSVERPDGSNFTLKIRSTKLEDSAMYFCASSGGHPLNTEAFFGQGTRLTVV.

The chain uses TRBV25-1 and TRBJ1-6; tentative D call: TRBD1 (5 bases). This CDR3 spans 16 amino acids. Germline CDR1 MGHDK, CDR2 SYGVNS. Trimming removed 4 bases from V and 9 bases from J, with 19 bases in between. The CDR3 loop is CASSGQQHQRSSPLHF. The CDR3 DNA follows: TGTGCCAGCAGTGGACAGCAACATCAACGTTCTTCACCCCTCCACTTT.

This chain links TRBV9 with TRBJ2-3; 11 positions agree with TRBD1. The CDR3 runs 16 residues. Germline V gives CDR1 SGDLS, CDR2 YYNGEE. With V trimmed by 3 bases and J by 5 bases, 8 bases remained unmatched. CDR3 nucleotide sequence: TGTGCCAGCAGCGGGCGGACAGGGGGCTTGATAGATACGCAGTATTTT. Translating gives CASSGRTGGLIDTQYF.

This clone showed up just a few times. The genes are TRBV10-3 and TRBJ2-3, with 8 bases that match TRBD1. Looked up from germline, CDR1 is ENHRY and CDR2 is SYGVKD. Losses at the gene ends were 6 bases for V and 3 bases for J; bases not matched to a gene: 2. The CDR3 is 13 amino acids. The chain's CDR3 is CAISRGLTDTQYF. In DNA form, the CDR3 reads TGTGCCATCAGCAGGGGGCTTACAGATACGCAGTATTTT.

This clone was observed a few times. The rearrangement joins TRBV11-1 to TRBJ2-4; TRBD1 matches 9 bases. The V gene's germline CDR1 is SGHAT and CDR2 FQDESV (reference sequence). This CDR3 is 12 amino acids long. Trimming at V came to 3 bases and at J to 15 bases, leaving 6 bases not matched to a gene. This CDR3 reads CASSFDRGETYF. In nucleotides, the CDR3 is TGTGCCAGCAGCTTTGACAGGGGGGAGACGTACTTC.

Comments on this clone: This same CDR3 is encoded by further DNA sequences in the sample. J is TRBJ2-1 and V is TRBV20-1; no reliable D call. V shed 3 bases and J shed 5 bases, with 2 bases lying between them. Germline V gene sequence: CDR1 DFQATT, CDR2 SNEGSKA (reference sequence). This CDR3 is 10 amino acids long. The CDR3 here is CSARDNEQFF. CDR3 DNA: TGCAGTGCTAGGGACAATGAGCAGTTCTTC.

The CDR3 loop is CSVEVWENYGYTF. In nucleotides, the CDR3 is TGCAGCGTTGAAGTTTGGGAGAACTATGGCTACACCTTC. J is TRBJ1-2 and V is TRBV29-1; D remains unclear. CDR1 is SQVTM and CDR2 is ANQGSEA in the germline V gene. V was trimmed by 1 base and J by 2 bases, leaving 8 bases between them. This CDR3 is 13 amino acids long.

This sequence joins TRBV29-1 and TRBJ1-2, with 12 nucleotides matching TRBD1. CDR1 is SQVTM and CDR2 is ANQGSEA in the germline V gene. Germline trimming cut 7 bases from V and 3 bases from J; bases unmatched to any gene: 3. CDR3 length: 13 residues. The CDR3 region has the DNA TGCAGCGCTGGGACAGGGGGCGACTATGGCTACACCTTC. Translating it yields CSAGTGGDYGYTF.

This chain links TRBV6-1 with TRBJ1-5; 8 positions agree with TRBD1. The CDR3 has 15 amino acids. Germline loops: CDR1 MNHNS, CDR2 SASEGT. V lost 5 bases to trimming and J lost 6 bases; unmatched junction nucleotides: 9. Written as DNA, the CDR3 is TGTGCCAGCAGTACTTCCGGGACAGGTGTTCAGCCCCAGCATTTT. Translating gives CASSTSGTGVQPQHF.

The V gene is TRBV9, the J gene TRBJ2-5; 9 nucleotides align to TRBD2. This CDR3 is 16 amino acids long. Germline lookup yields CDR1 SGDLS and CDR2 YYNGEE. Trimming removed 3 bases from V and 5 bases from J; junction bases left unmatched: 11. DNA for the CDR3: TGTGCCAGCAGCGCTAATGCGGGGGGGCCGTGGGAGACCCAGTACTTC. The encoded protein is CASSANAGGPWETQYF. Based on the CDR3 plus reference TRBV9 and TRBJ2-5, the full variable domain is DSGVTQTPKHLITATGQRVTLRCSPRSGDLSVYWYQQSLDQGLQFLIQYYNGEERAKGNILERFSAQQFPDLHSELNLSSLELGDSALYFCASSANAGGPWETQYFGPGTRLLVL.

The V call is TRBV4-3, the J call TRBJ1-3; D is unclear. The V end was cut by 1 base, the J end by 2 bases, with 9 bases between. Germline values: CDR1 LGHNA, CDR2 YSLEER. This CDR3 has 15 residues. This CDR3 is CASSQGQRTGNTIYF. The CDR3, as DNA: TGCGCCAGCAGCCAAGGGCAGAGAACTGGAAACACCATATATTTT.

At least ten counts were recorded for this clone. This chain joins TRBV30 and TRBJ2-6; D gene uncertain. The CDR3 sequence is 15 residues long. V was pared by 0 bases and J by 6 bases, with 12 bases between. Germline CDR1 reads GTSNPN; CDR2 reads SVGIG (reference sequence). The DNA of the CDR3 is TGTGCCTGGAGTGTACCAGCGCCTCAGGCCAACGTCCTGACTTTC. This gives the protein CAWSVPAPQANVLTF.

The chain employs TRBV9 and TRBJ1-2, with a possible D match to TRBD1 (6 bases). Per the germline V gene, CDR1 is SGDLS and CDR2 is YYNGEE. With 5 bases removed from V and 5 bases from J, the gap between germline ends came to 16 bases. This CDR3 comprises 14 residues. CDR3 nucleotide sequence: TGTGCCAGCAGGGCTACAGGGAGTGCATATGGCTACACCTTC. Translated, it gives CASRATGSAYGYTF.

This clone was counted between two and nine times. This chain links TRBV7-2 with TRBJ2-7; maybe TRBD2 (6 bases). CDR3 length: 14 residues. Germline-derived CDR1 and CDR2 are SGHTA and FQGNSA. Trimming pared 3 bases from V and 3 bases from J, leaving 12 bases between. The CDR3 loop is CASSFPTRDYEQYF. As DNA, the CDR3 is TGTGCCAGCAGCTTTCCGACTAGAGACTACGAGCAGTACTTC.

The chain is built from TRBV6-1 and TRBJ1-5; D not certain. In germline, CDR1 is MNHNS, CDR2 SASEGT. The CDR3 extends over 13 amino acids. The V end was cut by 6 bases, the J end by 1 base, with 7 bases between. CDR3 sequence: CASREGSNQPQHF. The CDR3 DNA sequence: TGTGCCAGCAGGGAGGGCAGCAATCAGCCCCAGCATTTT.

This clone has only one observation. The V gene is TRBV2, the J gene TRBJ1-5; TRBD1 is a possible D gene (5 bases). Germline lookup yields CDR1 SNHLY and CDR2 FYNNEI. The ends were cut back, 11 bases at V and 5 bases at J, with 13 bases in the middle. The CDR3 has 12 amino acids. In nucleotides, the CDR3 is TGTGCCGCCTCGGTGGGGGATCAGCCCCAGCATTTT. It codes for CAASVGDQPQHF.

CDR3 DNA: TGCGCCAGCAGCCAAGGGAGCGGGGGGGCCCAAGAGACCCAGTACTTC. Amino acids: CASSQGSGGAQETQYF. The chain uses TRBV4-1 and TRBJ2-5, with 10 bases lining up with TRBD2. Germline CDR1 is MGHRA and CDR2 is YSYEKL. This CDR3 has 16 amino acids. The ends lost 1 base at V and 1 base at J; junction bases unmatched: 3.

This clone has more than one count but fewer than ten. This chain connects TRBV29-1 to TRBJ2-5, with 7 bases matching TRBD1. CDR1 is SQVTM, CDR2 ANQGSEA, per germline. The CDR3 contains 13 residues. Losses at the gene ends were 7 bases for V and 3 bases for J; bases not matched to a gene: 8. CDR3 residues: CSGGRGSEETQYF. The CDR3 bases are TGCAGCGGGGGCAGGGGGTCCGAAGAGACCCAGTACTTC. Full variable domain (outside the CDR3, taken from reference TRBV29-1 and TRBJ2-5): SAVISQKPSRDICQRGTSLTIQCQVDSQVTMMFWYRQQPGQSLTLIATANQGSEATYESGFVIDKFPISRPNLTFSTLTVSNMSPEDSSIYLCSGGRGSEETQYFGPGTRLLVL.

This clone has just a few counts. The V gene is TRBV25-1, the J gene TRBJ2-3, with unresolved D. The CDR3 loop spans 14 amino acids. With 4 bases removed from V and 0 bases from J, the gap between germline ends came to 8 bases. Looked up from germline, CDR1 is MGHDK and CDR2 is SYGVNS. The CDR3 DNA follows: TGTGCCAGCAGTGGCCCATTAAGCACAGATACGCAGTATTTT. It encodes CASSGPLSTDTQYF.

The rearrangement joins TRBV11-2 to TRBJ2-1; 9 nucleotides agree with TRBD1. Germline values: CDR1 SGHAT, CDR2 FQNNGV. The trim removed 5 bases at V and 4 bases at J, leaving 6 bases unmatched. The CDR3 totals 15 residues. The CDR3 protein is CASSLDRGPYNEQFF. The CDR3 DNA follows: TGTGCCAGCAGCCTGGACAGGGGTCCATACAATGAGCAGTTCTTC.

About this clone: Germline and junction disagree at one end, which may indicate a read error. The gene calls are TRBV6-6 and TRBJ2-1, with D perhaps assigned TRBD1 or TRBD2 (6 bases each). From germline, CDR1 is MNHNY and CDR2 SVGAGI (reference sequence). CDR3 length: 14 amino acids. The CDR3 DNA is TGTGCCAGCAGTTACTCGCGAAGTAGGGGGGCAGGAATCTTC. Translation: CASSYSRSRGAGIF.